The source of this T cell receptor beta chain is a study of shared clonotypes between healthy human individuals. General study points: How much donors shared clonotypes was expected to be affected by sequencing depth. Shared clonotypes: about 5% naive CD4, about 3.5% naive CD8, 2.3% memory CD4, 0.35% to 0.5% memory CD8. Clonotypes shared by all four sorted-subset donors had higher generation probabilities than non-shared clonotypes.

In regard to this clone: Its cognate antigen is unknown.

Authors' analysis steps: Filtering was not the same, since immunoSEQ gave junction-only sequences without quality scores. Measured with immunoSEQ multiplex PCR; TCRdb has only the in-frame clones, and not every one. The DNA gave D and trimming, while V, J and clone size come from that table. The table includes about 2.3 million clones, about 90% detected once. The receptor was isolated from a man aged 18 to 29 in good health. Some clones in this sample may be carry-over from other donors' samples. Sample: naive CD4+ T cells from PBMCs. Subset here: CD45RA+ positively selected.

CDR3 in amino acids: CASSQGPGTGSDEQFF. The CDR3 DNA sequence: TGTGCCAGCAGCCAAGGCCCTGGGACAGGGAGCGATGAGCAGTTCTTC. The chain joins TRBV4-2 to TRBJ2-1; 9 nucleotides line up with TRBD1. V lost 1 base to trimming and J lost 8 bases; unmatched junction nucleotides: 9. CDR3 length equals 16 residues. From germline, CDR1 is LGHNA and CDR2 YNFKEQ.